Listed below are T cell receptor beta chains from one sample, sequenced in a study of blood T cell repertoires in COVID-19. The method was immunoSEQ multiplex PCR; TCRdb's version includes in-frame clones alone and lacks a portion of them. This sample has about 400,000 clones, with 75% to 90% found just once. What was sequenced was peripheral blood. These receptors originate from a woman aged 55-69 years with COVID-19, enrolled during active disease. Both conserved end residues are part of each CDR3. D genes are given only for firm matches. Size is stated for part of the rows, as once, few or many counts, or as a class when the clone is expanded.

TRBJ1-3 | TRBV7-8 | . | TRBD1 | TGTGCCAGCAGCTGGGACAGTCTATCTGGAAACACCATATATTTT | CASSWDSLSGNTIYF
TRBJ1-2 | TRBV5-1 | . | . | TGCGCCAGCAGCTTGGGTCAGGGTGCCTATGGCTACACCTTC | CASSLGQGAYGYTF
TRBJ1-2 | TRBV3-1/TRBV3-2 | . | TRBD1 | TGTGCCAGCAGCCACTCAGGACAGGGAGTAGGATATGGCTACACCTTC | CASSHSGQGVGYGYTF
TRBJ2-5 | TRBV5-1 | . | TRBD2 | TGCGCCAGCAGCCCGGGCGCGGGGGGGCACGAGACCCAGTACTTC | CASSPGAGGHETQYF
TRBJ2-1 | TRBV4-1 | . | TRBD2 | TGCGCCAGCAGCCAATCTGGGGCCTCTAGCGGCTCCTACAATGAGCAGTTCTTC | CASSQSGASSGSYNEQFF
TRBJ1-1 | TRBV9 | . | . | TGTGCCAGCAGCGTAGGAATTAGGAACACTGAAGCTTTCTTT | CASSVGIRNTEAFF
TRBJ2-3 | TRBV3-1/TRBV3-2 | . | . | TGTGCCAGCAGCCAAGATGCTAGCCTTGGCCATACGCAGTATTTT | CASSQDASLGHTQYF
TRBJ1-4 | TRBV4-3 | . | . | TGCGCCAGCAGCGTCGGGAGTCCAACTAATGAAAAACTGTTTTTT | CASSVGSPTNEKLFF
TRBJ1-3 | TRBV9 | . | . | TGTGCCAGCAGCGTAGCTTGGGGGGGCTCGGGAAACACCATATATTTT | CASSVAWGGSGNTIYF
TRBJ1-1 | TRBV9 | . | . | TGTGCCAGCAGCGTAGGCGGGGCGGGGAACACTGAAGCTTTCTTT | CASSVGGAGNTEAFF
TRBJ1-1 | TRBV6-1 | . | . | TGTGCCAGCAGTGAGGGGAGCGGGAGAGTTGAAGCTTTCTTT | CASSEGSGRVEAFF
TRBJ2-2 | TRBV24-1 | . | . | TGTGCCACCAGTGATGCGGGGTCGGGGTTCACCGGGGAGCTGTTTTTT | CATSDAGSGFTGELFF
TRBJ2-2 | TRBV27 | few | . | TGTGCCAGCAGTTTATCAGCGGTGAACACCGGGGAGCTGTTTTTT | CASSLSAVNTGELFF
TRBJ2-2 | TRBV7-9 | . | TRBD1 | TGTGCCAGCAGGGCGGCGGGACAGGGGAAAACCGGGGAGCTGTTTTTT | CASRAAGQGKTGELFF
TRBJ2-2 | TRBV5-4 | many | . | TGTGCCAGCAGACTGGGGCCAGGGGTTCCCGGGGAGCTGTTTTTT | CASRLGPGVPGELFF
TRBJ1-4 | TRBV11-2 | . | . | TGTGCCAGCAGCTTAGAGGGCGGCAGGGGCCCATTCCGCGGAGGAAAACTGTTTTTT | CASSLEGGRGPFRGGKLFF
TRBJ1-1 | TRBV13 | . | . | TGTGCCAGCAGCTTAGGCCGCAGGATGAACACTGAAGCTTTCTTT | CASSLGRRMNTEAFF
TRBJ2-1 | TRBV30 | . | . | TGTGCCTGGAGCGAGGGGACAAGTGGGGGCAATGAGCAGTTCTTC | CAWSEGTSGGNEQFF
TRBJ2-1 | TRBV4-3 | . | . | TGCGCCAGCAGTCCCCGGGGGGACACCTACAATGAGCAGTTCTTC | CASSPRGDTYNEQFF
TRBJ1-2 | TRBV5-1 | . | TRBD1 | TGCGCCAGCAGCGGACAGGGCGCCTATGGCTACACCTTC | CASSGQGAYGYTF
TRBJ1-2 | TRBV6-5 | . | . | TGTGCCAGCCCCGCGGGGGGGGCAGGGGGCTACACCTTC | CASPAGGAGGYTF
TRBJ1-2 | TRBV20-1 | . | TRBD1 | TGCAGTGCGAGACAGGGGAAGGGCTACACCTTC | CSARQGKGYTF
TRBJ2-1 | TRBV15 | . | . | TGTGCCACCAGCAGAGATAGAGTTGTCTCCTACAATGAGCAGTTCTTC | CATSRDRVVSYNEQFF
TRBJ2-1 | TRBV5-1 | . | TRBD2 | TGCGCCAGCAGCCAGGGGCGGGGGGCCTACAATGAGCAGTTCTTC | CASSQGRGAYNEQFF
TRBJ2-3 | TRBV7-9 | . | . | TGTGCCAGCAGCATTCAGGGAAACAGAGATACGCAGTATTTT | CASSIQGNRDTQYF
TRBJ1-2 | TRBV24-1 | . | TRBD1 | TGTGCCACCAGTGATGGGACAGCGTATGGCTACACCTTC | CATSDGTAYGYTF
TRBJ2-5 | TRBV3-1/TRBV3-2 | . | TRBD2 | TGTGCCAGCAGCCTACGGGGAGGGGAGACCCAGTACTTC | CASSLRGGETQYF
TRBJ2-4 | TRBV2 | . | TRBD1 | TGTGCCAGCAGTGAGGGGACAGTCCAAATTCAGTACTTC | CASSEGTVQIQYF
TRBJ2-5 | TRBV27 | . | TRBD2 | TGTGCCAGCAGTTACTATTTAGCGGGGGGGCGAGAGACCCAGTACTTC | CASSYYLAGGRETQYF
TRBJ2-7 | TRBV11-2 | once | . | TGTGCCAGCAGCTTACAGGGGTTGTCCTACGAGCAGTACTTC | CASSLQGLSYEQYF
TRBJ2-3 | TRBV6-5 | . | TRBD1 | TGTGCCAGCAGCCGGGACAGGGGTATAGCAGATACGCAGTATTTT | CASSRDRGIADTQYF
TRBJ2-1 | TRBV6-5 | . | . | TGTGCCACACGGACAGACTCCTACAATGAGCAGTTCTTC | CATRTDSYNEQFF
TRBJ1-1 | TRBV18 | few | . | TGTGCCAGCTCACCCAACAGGGACCCGGGGACTGAAGCTTTCTTT | CASSPNRDPGTEAFF
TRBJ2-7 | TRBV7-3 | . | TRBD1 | TGTGCCAGCAGCTTGTCCGCGGGACAGGGCTCTTTAGAGCAGTACTTC | CASSLSAGQGSLEQYF
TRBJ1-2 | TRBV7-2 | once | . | TGTGCCAGCAGCTTAGGGGCAGACCCTATCTATGGCTACACCTTC | CASSLGADPIYGYTF
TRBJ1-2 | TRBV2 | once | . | TGTGCCATCTTACTCGGGACATTTTATGGCTACACCTTC | CAILLGTFYGYTF
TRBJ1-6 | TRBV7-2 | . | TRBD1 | TGTGCCAGCACCTTGAGACAGGGCCATTCACCCCTCCACTTT | CASTLRQGHSPLHF
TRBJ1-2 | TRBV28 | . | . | TGTGCCAGCAGTTTGGGGCGGCGGTATGGCTACACCTTC | CASSLGRRYGYTF